A single sample is the source of the 20 T cell receptor beta chains below, sequenced in a study of CD8 T cells in Susac syndrome. Random hexamers primed reverse transcription of about 0.45 to 1 ug RNA. TCRdb reprocessed the immunoSEQ multiplex PCR reads with MiXCR, giving one entry per CDR3 protein. The table has 150,000 to 200,000 distinct CDR3 sequences, just under 95% seen once. Sequenced material: CD4+ T cells from PBMCs. The receptor source for this set is a human donor in good health.

The chain is built from TRBV5-4 and TRBJ1-6; D is unclear. CDR3 length equals 15 residues. V was pared by 6 bases and J by 7 bases, with 17 bases between. Germline CDR1 and CDR2: SGHNT and YYREEE (reference sequence). CDR3 nucleotides: TGTGCCAGCACCAACGACCGGAACTCAAATTCACCCCTCCACTTT. Translated, it gives CASTNDRNSNSPLHF. Drawing the rest from reference TRBV5-4 and TRBJ1-6, the complete variable domain is ETGVTQSPTHLIKTRGQQVTLRCSSQSGHNTVSWYQQALGQGPQFIFQYYREEENGRGNFPPRFSGLQFPNYSSELNVNALELDDSALYLCASTNDRNSNSPLHFGNGTRLTVT.

This chain connects TRBV9 to TRBJ2-4; perhaps TRBD2 as D (6 bases). The CDR3 extends over 12 amino acids. CDR1 SGDLS and CDR2 YYNGEE come from the germline V gene. Trimming cost V 1 base and J 14 bases, with 13 bases left between them. CDR3: CASSVLEGEKYF. Here the CDR3 DNA reads TGTGCCAGCAGCGTATTGGAGGGAGAAAAGTACTTC. The full variable domain, with the rest looked up from reference TRBV9 and TRBJ2-4, is DSGVTQTPKHLITATGQRVTLRCSPRSGDLSVYWYQQSLDQGLQFLIQYYNGEERAKGNILERFSAQQFPDLHSELNLSSLELGDSALYFCASSVLEGEKYFGAGTRLSVL.

The chain employs TRBV9 and TRBJ1-3; TRBD1 aligns across 9 bases. Germline values: CDR1 SGDLS, CDR2 YYNGEE. J was trimmed by 4 bases and V by 3 bases; bases with no gene match: 11. The CDR3 covers 17 residues. Here the CDR3 DNA reads TGTGCCAGCAGCGCCGGGGGACAGGGTTTGGGAGGAAACACCATATATTTT. Translation gives CASSAGGQGLGGNTIYF.

A few counts support this clonotype. The rearrangement joins TRBV2 to TRBJ2-7; tentative D call: TRBD1 (5 bases). The CDR3 has 12 amino acids. Trimming took off 4 bases at V and 3 bases at J, with 7 bases between the two ends. Looked up from germline, CDR1 is SNHLY and CDR2 is FYNNEI. CDR3 sequence: CASSVQGYEQYF. The CDR3 bases are TGTGCCAGCAGTGTTCAGGGCTACGAGCAGTACTTC.

The chain carries TRBV3-1 and TRBJ1-2; D gene unclear. Between the trimmed V and J ends, which lost 0 bases and 7 bases, there was a span of 9 bases. The CDR3 is made up of 13 amino acids. Germline values: CDR1 LGHDT, CDR2 YNNKEL (reference sequence). The CDR3 DNA sequence: TGTGCCAGCAGCCAAGACGCCGAACTTGGCTACACCTTC. As protein: CASSQDAELGYTF.

This rearrangement joins TRBV20-1 to TRBJ2-5; D remains unclear. The CDR3 is made up of 12 amino acids. The germline V gene has CDR1 DFQATT and CDR2 SNEGSKA (reference sequence). The ends were cut back, 6 bases at V and 5 bases at J, with 13 bases in the middle. DNA of the CDR3: TGCAGTGCCCCAAGTCTTTCGGAGACCCAGTACTTC. Protein sequence: CSAPSLSETQYF.

The gene calls are TRBV4-2 and TRBJ1-6; no clear D gene. CDR1 LGHNA and CDR2 YNFKEQ come from the germline V gene. This CDR3 spans 16 amino acids. Between the trimmed V and J ends, which lost 1 base and 7 bases, there was a span of 14 bases. CDR3 residues: CASSQVAGFLNSPLHF. In DNA form, the CDR3 reads TGTGCCAGCAGCCAAGTGGCCGGGTTTCTCAATTCACCCCTCCACTTT.

The chain carries TRBV28 and TRBJ1-5; D perhaps matches TRBD1 (6 bases). CDR3 length: 14 amino acids. Looked up from germline, CDR1 is MDHEN and CDR2 is SYDVKM. The ends were cut back, 6 bases at V and 0 bases at J, with 9 bases in the middle. The CDR3 loop reads CASRQQGSNQPQHF. In DNA form, the CDR3 reads TGTGCCAGCAGGCAACAGGGTAGCAATCAGCCCCAGCATTTT.

The V gene is TRBV18, the J gene TRBJ2-5; the match to TRBD2 covers 8 bases. The V gene end was trimmed by 3 bases and the J gene end by 2 bases; junction bases not matched to a gene: 8. Germline CDR1 reads KGHSH; CDR2 reads LQKENI. CDR3 length equals 16 residues. This CDR3 is CASSPTMAGGQETQYF. CDR3 nucleotide sequence: TGTGCCAGCTCACCCACTATGGCGGGGGGACAAGAGACCCAGTACTTC.

The chain employs TRBV29-1 and TRBJ2-5, with a possible D match to TRBD1 (6 bases). The length of the CDR3 is 13 residues. Trimming removed 6 bases from V and 7 bases from J, with 18 bases in between. The germline CDR1 and CDR2 sequences are SQVTM and ANQGSEA. CDR3 protein: CSVHKLGAGTQYF. The CDR3 DNA sequence: TGCAGCGTGCATAAGCTGGGGGCGGGGACCCAGTACTTC.

V and J are TRBV29-1 and TRBJ1-2; 7 nucleotides line up with TRBD1. In germline, CDR1 is SQVTM, CDR2 ANQGSEA. The CDR3 has 13 amino acids. V shed 6 bases, J shed 2 bases, and the junction held 6 bases outside the gene matches. CDR3 DNA: TGCAGCGTCCCGGGACAGACCAACTATGGCTACACCTTC. Translation: CSVPGQTNYGYTF.

This clonotype has just one count. The rearrangement links TRBV12-3 or TRBV12-4 to TRBJ2-7; D unresolved. The length of the CDR3 is 11 residues. V was pared by 1 base and J by 12 bases, with 10 bases between. The CDR3 DNA follows: TGTGCCAGCAGTTTAGGTTCATACCGGTACTTC. This codes for CASSLGSYRYF.

V is TRBV5-1 and J is TRBJ2-1; D is ambiguous. This CDR3 is built from 14 residues. V gave up 0 bases and J gave up 7 bases, with 11 bases separating them. In germline, CDR1 is SGHRS, CDR2 YFSETQ. Written as DNA, the CDR3 is TGCGCCAGCAGCTTGGACTACCAACTTAATGAGCAGTTCTTC. Translated: CASSLDYQLNEQFF.

The chain is built from TRBV12-5 and TRBJ2-6, with no clear D. The CDR3 spans 15 residues. Germline assignment: CDR1 LGHNT and CDR2 FRNRAP. V gave up 7 bases and J gave up 2 bases, with 12 bases separating them. As DNA, the CDR3 is TGTGCTAGTGCCCCAGGCCCCCCTGGGGCCAACGTCCTGACTTTC. Encoded protein: CASAPGPPGANVLTF.

The chain carries TRBV9 and TRBJ2-2, with 10 bases that match TRBD2. The CDR3 is made up of 16 amino acids. Trimming cost V 5 bases and J 2 bases; bases outside gene matches: 6. Germline V CDR1 and CDR2: SGDLS, YYNGEE. The CDR3 reads CASRTTSGDNTGELFF. CDR3 bases: TGTGCCAGCAGAACCACTAGCGGGGATAACACCGGGGAGCTGTTTTTT.

The rearrangement links TRBV27 to TRBJ1-1; 8 nucleotides line up with TRBD1. The CDR3 runs to 15 residues. Germline lookup yields CDR1 MNHEY and CDR2 SMNVEV (reference sequence). The ends lost 3 bases at V and 1 base at J; junction bases unmatched: 4. CDR3 sequence reads: CASSFGQGGNTEAFF. Here the CDR3 DNA reads TGTGCCAGCAGTTTTGGACAGGGAGGGAACACTGAAGCTTTCTTT.

The V gene is TRBV29-1, the J gene TRBJ1-3; maybe TRBD1 (5 bases). Trimming cost V 5 bases and J 0 bases, with 8 bases left between them. The length of the CDR3 is 13 residues. Germline V gives CDR1 SQVTM, CDR2 ANQGSEA. Written as DNA, the CDR3 is TGCAGCGTTCGTGACAGCTCTGGAAACACCATATATTTT. It specifies CSVRDSSGNTIYF.

The chain links TRBV6-5 to TRBJ1-5, with D perhaps TRBD1 (6 bases). This CDR3 is built from 15 residues. Trimming stripped 0 bases from V and 7 bases from J, with 13 bases between. From germline, CDR1 is MNHEY and CDR2 SVGAGI. The CDR3 DNA reads as TGTGCCAGCAGTTACTCCCGAGGGGGTGGACAGCCCCAGCATTTT. Translated, it gives CASSYSRGGGQPQHF.

The chain uses TRBV7-9 and TRBJ2-3; TRBD2 matches 12 bases. Per germline, CDR1 SEHNR and CDR2 FQNEAQ (reference sequence). CDR3 length: 15 amino acids. Germline trimming cut 3 bases from V and 3 bases from J; bases unmatched to any gene: 1. For the CDR3, the DNA is TGTGCCAGCAGCTTCGGGACTAGCGGGACAGATACGCAGTATTTT. Translating gives CASSFGTSGTDTQYF.

The CDR3 region is CASSVGSWEGIAYNEQFF. For the CDR3, the DNA is TGTGCCAGCAGCGTAGGGAGTTGGGAGGGTATCGCCTACAATGAGCAGTTCTTC. This chain connects TRBV9 to TRBJ2-1; TRBD2 aligns across 7 bases. V shed 0 bases, J shed 2 bases, and the junction held 11 bases outside the gene matches. The germline gives CDR1 SGDLS, CDR2 YYNGEE. CDR3 length equals 18 residues. Full variable domain (missing parts from reference TRBV9 and TRBJ2-1): DSGVTQTPKHLITATGQRVTLRCSPRSGDLSVYWYQQSLDQGLQFLIQYYNGEERAKGNILERFSAQQFPDLHSELNLSSLELGDSALYFCASSVGSWEGIAYNEQFFGPGTRLTVL.